The next 5 T cell receptor beta chains were all read from a single sample in a study of cytomegalovirus exposure and HLA in healthy donors. The PCR employed 60 Vbeta primers together with 13 Jbeta primers. The repertoire was sequenced with immunoSEQ multiplex PCR; TCRdb's copy has only in-frame clones and lacks some. The sample lists around 180,000 clones, about four fifths occurring once. Sequenced input: PBMCs. Source of these receptors: a woman aged 50 to 60 in good health and CMV-seronegative.

Only a few counts were recorded for this clone. The rearrangement joins TRBV4-1 to TRBJ2-7, with D possibly TRBD1 on 6 matching bases. The CDR3 has 13 amino acids. Trimming took off 4 bases at V and 5 bases at J, with 12 bases between the two ends. Looked up from germline, CDR1 is MGHRA and CDR2 is YSYEKL. In DNA form, the CDR3 reads TGCGCCAGCAGCCTCACAGGGATTCACGAGCAGTACTTC. It yields the protein CASSLTGIHEQYF.

This sequence joins TRBV7-2 and TRBJ2-1; the match to TRBD2 covers 8 bases. After removal of 1 base from V and 7 bases from J, the junction contained 6 bases not matched to a gene. There are 15 residues in the CDR3. Germline CDR1 SGHTA, CDR2 FQGNSA. CDR3 in DNA: TGTGCCAGCAGCTTAGTCGCCGGGGGGGGGAATGAGCAGTTCTTC. Encoded protein: CASSLVAGGGNEQFF. Full variable domain (rest looked up from reference TRBV7-2 and TRBJ2-1): GAGVSQSPSNKVTEKGKDVELRCDPISGHTALYWYRQSLGQGLEFLIYFQGNSAPDKSGLPSDRFSAERTGGSVSTLTIQRTQQEDSAVYLCASSLVAGGGNEQFFGPGTRLTVL.

Comment on this clone: A read error may produce the germline difference seen at one junction end. The rearrangement joins TRBV7-3 to TRBJ2-3, with 7 bases identical to TRBD1. CDR1 SGHTA and CDR2 FQGTGA come from the germline V gene. This CDR3 is built from 14 residues. CDR3 loop: CASSVTGGTDTQYF. CDR3 DNA sequence: TGTGCCAGCAGCGTAACAGGGGGCACAGATACGCAGTATTTT.

The CDR3 region has the DNA TGTGCCAGCAGTAGGGGACTAGCGGAAGAGACCCAGTACTTC. The encoded protein is CASSRGLAEETQYF. The chain employs TRBV2 and TRBJ2-5, with 11 bases lining up with TRBD2. Germline trimming cut 5 bases from V and 3 bases from J; bases unmatched to any gene: 2. CDR1 and CDR2 (germline): SNHLY, FYNNEI. The CDR3 contains 14 residues.

CDR3 in amino acids: CSVAGGRSEAFF. In DNA, the CDR3 is TGCAGCGTAGCAGGGGGCCGTTCAGAAGCTTTCTTT. The chain recombines TRBV29-1 with TRBJ1-1; 8 nucleotides agree with TRBD1. CDR3 length: 12 residues. Losses at the gene ends were 6 bases for V and 8 bases for J; bases not matched to a gene: 8. Germline values: CDR1 SQVTM, CDR2 ANQGSEA.